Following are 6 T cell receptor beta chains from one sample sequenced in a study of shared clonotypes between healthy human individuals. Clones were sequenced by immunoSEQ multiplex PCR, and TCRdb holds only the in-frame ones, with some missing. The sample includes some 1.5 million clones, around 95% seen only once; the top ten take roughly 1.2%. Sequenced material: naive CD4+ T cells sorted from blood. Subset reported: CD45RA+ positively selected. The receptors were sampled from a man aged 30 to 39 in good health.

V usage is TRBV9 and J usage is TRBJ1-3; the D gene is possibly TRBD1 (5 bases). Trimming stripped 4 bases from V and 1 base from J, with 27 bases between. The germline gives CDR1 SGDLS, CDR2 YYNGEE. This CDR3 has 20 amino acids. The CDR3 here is CASSLTSVTDDLLSGNTIYF. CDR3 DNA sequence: TGTGCCAGCAGCCTGACCTCCGTGACAGACGACCTTTTGTCTGGAAACACCATATATTTT.

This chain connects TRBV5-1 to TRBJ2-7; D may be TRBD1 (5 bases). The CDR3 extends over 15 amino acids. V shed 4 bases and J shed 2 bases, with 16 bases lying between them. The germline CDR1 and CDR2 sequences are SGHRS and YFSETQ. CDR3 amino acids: CASSQGLLGAYEQYF. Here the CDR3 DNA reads TGCGCCAGCAGCCAGGGTCTCCTAGGAGCCTACGAGCAGTACTTC.

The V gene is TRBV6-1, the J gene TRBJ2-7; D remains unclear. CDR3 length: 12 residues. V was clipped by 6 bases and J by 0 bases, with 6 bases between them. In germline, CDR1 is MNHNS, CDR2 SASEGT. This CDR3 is CASRVFSYEQYF. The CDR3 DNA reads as TGTGCCAGCAGGGTCTTCTCCTACGAGCAGTACTTC.

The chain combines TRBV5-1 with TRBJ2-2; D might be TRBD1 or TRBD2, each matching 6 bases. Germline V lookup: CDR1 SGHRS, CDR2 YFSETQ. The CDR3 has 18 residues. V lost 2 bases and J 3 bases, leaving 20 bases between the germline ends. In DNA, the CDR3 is TGCGCCAGCAGCTTAGCAAAAGGGGGGTCTACGGACACCGGGGAGCTGTTTTTT. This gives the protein CASSLAKGGSTDTGELFF.

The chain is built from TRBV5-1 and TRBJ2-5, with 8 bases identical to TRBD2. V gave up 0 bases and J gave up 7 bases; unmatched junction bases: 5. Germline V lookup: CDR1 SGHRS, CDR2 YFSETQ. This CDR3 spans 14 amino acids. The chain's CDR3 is CASSLGSGEVTQYF. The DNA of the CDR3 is TGCGCCAGCAGCTTGGGTAGCGGGGAGGTGACCCAGTACTTC.

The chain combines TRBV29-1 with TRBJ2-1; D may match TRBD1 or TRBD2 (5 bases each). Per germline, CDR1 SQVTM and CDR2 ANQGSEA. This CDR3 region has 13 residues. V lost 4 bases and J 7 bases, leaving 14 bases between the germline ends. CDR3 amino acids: CSVGAGGGNEQFF. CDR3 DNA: TGCAGCGTTGGGGCAGGTGGGGGTAATGAGCAGTTCTTC.